This record looks at one T cell receptor (beta chain) sequence and its context. Its target is unknown. Assay used: immunoSEQ multiplex PCR; TCRdb lists only in-frame clones, some missing. The sample lists tens of thousands of clones, approximately 97% occurring once. These data originate in a study of siplizumab effects on memory and regulatory T cells. Study findings and constraints: Unstimulated naive T cells seemed to show more diversity than memory cells did, and they also seemed to be among the major contributors to the alloresponse.

Unstimulated naive, memory, effector memory and TEMRA subsets were sequenced, and this was done in a few donor pairs. The length of the CDR3 is 15 residues. CDR1 is GTSNPN and CDR2 is SVGIG in the germline V gene (reference sequence). V lost 3 bases and J 3 bases, leaving 15 bases between the germline ends. This TCR was sampled from a human donor in good health. Sequencing input: naive CD4+ T cells sorted from blood. The rearrangement links TRBV30 to TRBJ2-4; D possibly uses TRBD1 or TRBD2 (5 bases each). In DNA, the CDR3 is TGTGCCTGGAGCCGAGGGGTTATCGACAAAAACATTCAGTACTTC. It codes for CAWSRGVIDKNIQYF. Complete variable domain (other parts from reference TRBV30 and TRBJ2-4): SQTIHQWPATLVQPVGSPLSLECTVEGTSNPNLYWYRQAAGRGLQLLFYSVGIGQISSEVPQNLSASRPQDRQFILSSKKLLLSDSGFYLCAWSRGVIDKNIQYFGAGTRLSVL.